This T cell receptor (beta chain) was sequenced for a study of spatial heterogeneity in lung cancer. Study findings and constraints: The number of expanded tumor alpha and beta chains correlated with mutation number.

Germline CDR1 MNHNS, CDR2 SASEGT. The CDR3 sequence is 15 residues long. The V and J ends lost 4 bases and 0 bases respectively, with 11 bases between them. TCRdb re-called the 5' RACE reads through MiXCR, storing one row per CDR3 protein. The sample has approximately 7,600 distinct CDR3 sequences; over 15% are singletons. The time point was: sample taken at primary tumor resection. With respect to this clonotype: What it binds is not known.

The sample consisted of lung tumor tissue, taken at surgery. This receptor was taken from a female donor with early-stage non-small cell lung cancer. The V and J genes are TRBV6-1 and TRBJ2-3; D could derive from TRBD1 or TRBD2 (5 bases each). The CDR3 DNA reads TGTGCCAGCAGTGTTTGGGGGTCTAGCACAGATACGCAGTATTTT. Its translation: CASSVWGSSTDTQYF.